Below, 8 T cell receptor beta chains from the same sample are listed, as sequenced in a study of CD8 T cells in ankylosing spondylitis. Each CDR3 protein gets one entry after TCRdb re-called the 5' RACE reads with MiXCR. Of around 99,000 distinct CDR3 sequences in the sample, 7.5% to 9% are singletons; the top ten hold approximately 5.5%. Sequencing used blood, either unsorted or a sorted T cell fraction (not recorded which). The origin of the receptors is a male donor with ankylosing spondylitis or in good health (not recorded which).

Ten or more counts support this clonotype. The chain couples TRBV29-1 to TRBJ2-5; no reliable D call. The V gene lost 5 bases and the J gene lost 1 base, with 14 bases spanning the gap. This CDR3 has 14 amino acids. Germline assignment: CDR1 SQVTM and CDR2 ANQGSEA. CDR3 in amino acids: CSVRNVLVQETQYF. CDR3 bases: TGCAGCGTTAGAAACGTGTTAGTCCAAGAGACCCAGTACTTC.

This clonotype was seen many times. The rearrangement links TRBV24-1 to TRBJ2-3, with 9 bases aligning to TRBD2. Germline CDR1 reads KGHDR; CDR2 reads SFDVKD. Losses at the gene ends were 4 bases for V and 5 bases for J; bases not matched to a gene: 6. The CDR3 extends over 15 amino acids. CDR3 coding DNA: TGTGCCACCAGTGAGGCGGGGGGGAGAAGAGATACGCAGTATTTT. Translating gives CATSEAGGRRDTQYF.

This clonotype occurred a few times. The chain uses TRBV19 and TRBJ2-1; D gene ambiguous. V shed 2 bases and J shed 0 bases, with 8 bases lying between them. The CDR3 is 15 amino acids. CDR1 and CDR2 from the germline V gene are LNHDA and SQIVND (reference sequence). The chain's CDR3 is CASSISVSSYNEQFF. The CDR3 coding sequence is TGTGCCAGTAGTATATCGGTTAGCTCCTACAATGAGCAGTTCTTC.

This clonotype was seen repeatedly, ten times or more. V usage is TRBV6-1 and J usage is TRBJ2-3; TRBD1 agrees at 7 bases. Germline values: CDR1 MNHNS, CDR2 SASEGT. This CDR3 has 15 amino acids. Trimming removed 6 bases from V and 0 bases from J; junction bases left unmatched: 6. This CDR3 reads CASSKGTASTDTQYF. CDR3 coding DNA: TGTGCCAGCAGCAAAGGGACAGCTAGCACAGATACGCAGTATTTT.

This clonotype was seen a handful of times. For the CDR3, the DNA is TGTGCCACCAGCGGAACGACAGGTCCCTTATACTATGGCTACACCTTC. It translates to CATSGTTGPLYYGYTF. The rearrangement links TRBV15 to TRBJ1-2; perhaps TRBD1 as D (6 bases). Germline V gives CDR1 LNHNV, CDR2 YYDKDF (reference sequence). This CDR3 region has 16 residues. The V gene lost 5 bases and the J gene lost 3 bases, with 19 bases spanning the gap.

V usage is TRBV29-1 and J usage is TRBJ2-7, with 9 bases aligning to TRBD2. J was trimmed by 5 bases and V by 4 bases; bases with no gene match: 6. Germline V gene sequence: CDR1 SQVTM, CDR2 ANQGSEA. The length of the CDR3 is 13 residues. CDR3 in DNA: TGCAGCGTTGGGCGGGGGGGCGGCGACGAGCAGTACTTC. Protein sequence: CSVGRGGGDEQYF.

V gene TRBV7-2 combines with J gene TRBJ2-3, with 9 nucleotides matching TRBD1. This CDR3 has 16 residues. J gave up 4 bases and V 5 bases, and 10 bases lay outside the gene matches. CDR1 and CDR2 (germline): SGHTA, FQGNSA. The CDR3: CASSPLGQGFPDTQYF. The DNA for the CDR3 is TGTGCCAGCAGCCCCTTGGGACAGGGCTTCCCAGATACGCAGTATTTT.

This clonotype was observed at least ten times. One junction end disagrees with the germline gene, perhaps due to a read error. The chain couples TRBV20-1 to TRBJ1-2; 11 bases agree with TRBD1. The CDR3 sequence is 15 residues long. CDR1 is DFQATT, CDR2 SNEGSKA, per germline (reference sequence). CDR3 in DNA: TGCAGTGCGAGAGAGGTGGACAGGGGGCTAGGTGGCTACACCTTC. Protein: CSAREVDRGLGGYTF.